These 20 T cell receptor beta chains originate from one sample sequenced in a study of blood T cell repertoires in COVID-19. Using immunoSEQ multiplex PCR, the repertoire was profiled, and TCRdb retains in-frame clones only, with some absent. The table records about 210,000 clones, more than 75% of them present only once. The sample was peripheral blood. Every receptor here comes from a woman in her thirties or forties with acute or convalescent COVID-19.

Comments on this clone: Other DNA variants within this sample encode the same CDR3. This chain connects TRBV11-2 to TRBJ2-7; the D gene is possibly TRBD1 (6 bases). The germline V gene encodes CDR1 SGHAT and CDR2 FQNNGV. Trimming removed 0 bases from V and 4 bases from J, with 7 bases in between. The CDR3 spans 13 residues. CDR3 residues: CASSLDRGYEQYF. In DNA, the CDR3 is TGTGCCAGCAGCTTAGACAGGGGATACGAGCAGTACTTC.

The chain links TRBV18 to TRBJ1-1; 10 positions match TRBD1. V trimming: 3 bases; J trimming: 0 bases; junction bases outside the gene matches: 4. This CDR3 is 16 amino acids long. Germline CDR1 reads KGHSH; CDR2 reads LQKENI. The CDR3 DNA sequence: TGTGCCAGCTCACCTCCGGGACAGGGGATGAACACTGAAGCTTTCTTT. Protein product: CASSPPGQGMNTEAFF.

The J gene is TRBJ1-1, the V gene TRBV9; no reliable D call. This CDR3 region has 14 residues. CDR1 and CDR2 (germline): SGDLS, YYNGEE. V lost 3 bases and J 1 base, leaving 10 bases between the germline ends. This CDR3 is CASSGALGNTEAFF. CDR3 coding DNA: TGTGCCAGCAGCGGGGCTTTAGGGAACACTGAAGCTTTCTTT.

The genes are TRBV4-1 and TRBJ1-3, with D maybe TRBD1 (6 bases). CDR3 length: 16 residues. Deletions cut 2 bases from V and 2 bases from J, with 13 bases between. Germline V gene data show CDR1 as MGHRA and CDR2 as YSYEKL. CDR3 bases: TGCGCCAGCAGCCAACACGCACAGGGTGCTGGAAACACCATATATTTT. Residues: CASSQHAQGAGNTIYF.

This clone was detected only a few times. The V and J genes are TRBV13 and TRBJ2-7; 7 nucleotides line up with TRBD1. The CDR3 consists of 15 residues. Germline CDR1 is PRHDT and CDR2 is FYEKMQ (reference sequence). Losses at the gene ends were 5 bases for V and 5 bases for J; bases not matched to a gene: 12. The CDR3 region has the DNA TGTGCCAGCAGCGAGCACAGGGGAACGTTCGACGAGCAGTACTTC. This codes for CASSEHRGTFDEQYF.

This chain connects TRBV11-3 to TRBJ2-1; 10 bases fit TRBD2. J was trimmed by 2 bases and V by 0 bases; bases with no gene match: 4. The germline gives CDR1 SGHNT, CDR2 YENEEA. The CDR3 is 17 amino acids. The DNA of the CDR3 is TGTGCCAGCAGCTTAGAATTAGCGGGAGGCGCCTACAATGAGCAGTTCTTC. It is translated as CASSLELAGGAYNEQFF.

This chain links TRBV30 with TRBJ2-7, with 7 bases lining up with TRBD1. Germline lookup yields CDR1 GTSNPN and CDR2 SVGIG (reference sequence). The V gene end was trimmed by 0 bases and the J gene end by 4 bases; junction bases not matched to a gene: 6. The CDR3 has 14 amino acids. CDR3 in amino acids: CAWSVRGGFYEQYF. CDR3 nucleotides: TGTGCCTGGAGTGTACGAGGGGGCTTTTACGAGCAGTACTTC.

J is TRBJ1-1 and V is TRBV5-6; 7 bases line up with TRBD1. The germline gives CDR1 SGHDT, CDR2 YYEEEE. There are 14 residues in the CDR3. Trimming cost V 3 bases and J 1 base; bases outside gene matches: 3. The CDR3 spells CASSSTGRNTEAFF. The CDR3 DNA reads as TGTGCCAGCAGCTCGACAGGGCGGAACACTGAAGCTTTCTTT.

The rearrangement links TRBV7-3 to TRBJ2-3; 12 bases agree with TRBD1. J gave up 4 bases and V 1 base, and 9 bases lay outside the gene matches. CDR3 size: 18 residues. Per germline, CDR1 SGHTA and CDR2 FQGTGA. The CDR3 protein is CASSLRGPGQGAADTQYF. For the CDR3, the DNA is TGTGCCAGCAGCTTAAGGGGACCGGGACAGGGGGCCGCAGATACGCAGTATTTT.

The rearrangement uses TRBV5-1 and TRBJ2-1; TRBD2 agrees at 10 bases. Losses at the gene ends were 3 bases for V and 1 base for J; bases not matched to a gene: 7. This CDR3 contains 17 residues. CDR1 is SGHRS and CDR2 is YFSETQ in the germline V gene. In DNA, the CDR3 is TGCGCCAGCAGCTACCTTCGGACTAGCGGTTCCTACAATGAGCAGTTCTTC. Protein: CASSYLRTSGSYNEQFF.

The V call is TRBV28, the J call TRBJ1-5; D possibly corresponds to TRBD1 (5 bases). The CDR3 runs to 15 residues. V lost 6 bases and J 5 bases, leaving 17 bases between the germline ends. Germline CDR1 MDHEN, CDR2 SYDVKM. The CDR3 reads CASSLGRGRDQPQHF. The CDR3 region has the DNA TGTGCCAGCAGCCTCGGGAGGGGCAGGGATCAGCCCCAGCATTTT.

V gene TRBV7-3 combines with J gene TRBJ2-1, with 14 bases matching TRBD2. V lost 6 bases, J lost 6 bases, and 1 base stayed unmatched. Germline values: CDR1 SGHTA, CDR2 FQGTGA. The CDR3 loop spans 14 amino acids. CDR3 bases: TGTGCCAGCAGGACTAGCGGGGGGGCCAATGAGCAGTTCTTC. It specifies CASRTSGGANEQFF.

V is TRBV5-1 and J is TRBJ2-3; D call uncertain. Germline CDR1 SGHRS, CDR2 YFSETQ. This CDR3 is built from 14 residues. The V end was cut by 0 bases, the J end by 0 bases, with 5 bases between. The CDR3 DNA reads TGCGCCAGCAGCTTGGGTTCTAGCACAGATACGCAGTATTTT. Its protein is CASSLGSSTDTQYF.

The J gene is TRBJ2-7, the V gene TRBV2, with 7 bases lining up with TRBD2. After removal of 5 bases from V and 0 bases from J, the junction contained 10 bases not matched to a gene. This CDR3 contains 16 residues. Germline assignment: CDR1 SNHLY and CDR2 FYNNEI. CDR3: CASSPWGGVSSYEQYF. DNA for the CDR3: TGTGCCAGCAGTCCCTGGGGGGGTGTCAGCTCCTACGAGCAGTACTTC.

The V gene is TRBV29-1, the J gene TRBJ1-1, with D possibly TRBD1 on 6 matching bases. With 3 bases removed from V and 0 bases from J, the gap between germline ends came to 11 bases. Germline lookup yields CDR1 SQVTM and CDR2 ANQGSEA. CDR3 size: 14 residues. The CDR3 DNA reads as TGCAGCGTTGAGAAGGACAGCATGAACACTGAAGCTTTCTTT. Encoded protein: CSVEKDSMNTEAFF.

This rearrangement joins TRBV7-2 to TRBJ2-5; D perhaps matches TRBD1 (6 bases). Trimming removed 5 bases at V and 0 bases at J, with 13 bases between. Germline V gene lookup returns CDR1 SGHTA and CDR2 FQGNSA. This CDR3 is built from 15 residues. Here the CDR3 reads CASSPYRENQETQYF. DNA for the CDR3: TGTGCCAGCAGCCCCTACAGGGAAAACCAAGAGACCCAGTACTTC.

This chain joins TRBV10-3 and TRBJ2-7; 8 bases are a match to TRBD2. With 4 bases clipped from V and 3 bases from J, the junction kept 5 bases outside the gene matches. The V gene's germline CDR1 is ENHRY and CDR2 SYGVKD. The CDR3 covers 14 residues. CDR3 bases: TGTGCCATCAGTGGCGGGGGGCCGGGCTACGAGCAGTACTTC. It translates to CAISGGGPGYEQYF.

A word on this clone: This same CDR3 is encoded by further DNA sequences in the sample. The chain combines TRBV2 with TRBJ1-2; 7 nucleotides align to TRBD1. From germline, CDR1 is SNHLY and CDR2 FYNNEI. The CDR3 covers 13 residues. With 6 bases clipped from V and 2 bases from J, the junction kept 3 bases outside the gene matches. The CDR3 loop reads CASRPGQNYGYTF. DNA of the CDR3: TGTGCCAGCAGACCGGGACAGAACTATGGCTACACCTTC.

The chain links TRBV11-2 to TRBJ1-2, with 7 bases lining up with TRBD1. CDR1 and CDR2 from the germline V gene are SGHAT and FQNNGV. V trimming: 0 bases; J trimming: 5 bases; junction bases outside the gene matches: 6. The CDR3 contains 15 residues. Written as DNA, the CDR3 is TGTGCCAGCAGCTTAGATCGAGGGGGCCGGTATGGCTACACCTTC. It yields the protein CASSLDRGGRYGYTF.

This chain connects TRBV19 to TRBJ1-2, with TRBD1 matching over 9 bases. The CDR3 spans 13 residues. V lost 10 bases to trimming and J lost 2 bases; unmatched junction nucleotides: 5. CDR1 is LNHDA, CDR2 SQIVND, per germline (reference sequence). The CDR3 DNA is TGTGCCATCCGGGACAGGGTAAACTATGGCTACACCTTC. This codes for CAIRDRVNYGYTF.